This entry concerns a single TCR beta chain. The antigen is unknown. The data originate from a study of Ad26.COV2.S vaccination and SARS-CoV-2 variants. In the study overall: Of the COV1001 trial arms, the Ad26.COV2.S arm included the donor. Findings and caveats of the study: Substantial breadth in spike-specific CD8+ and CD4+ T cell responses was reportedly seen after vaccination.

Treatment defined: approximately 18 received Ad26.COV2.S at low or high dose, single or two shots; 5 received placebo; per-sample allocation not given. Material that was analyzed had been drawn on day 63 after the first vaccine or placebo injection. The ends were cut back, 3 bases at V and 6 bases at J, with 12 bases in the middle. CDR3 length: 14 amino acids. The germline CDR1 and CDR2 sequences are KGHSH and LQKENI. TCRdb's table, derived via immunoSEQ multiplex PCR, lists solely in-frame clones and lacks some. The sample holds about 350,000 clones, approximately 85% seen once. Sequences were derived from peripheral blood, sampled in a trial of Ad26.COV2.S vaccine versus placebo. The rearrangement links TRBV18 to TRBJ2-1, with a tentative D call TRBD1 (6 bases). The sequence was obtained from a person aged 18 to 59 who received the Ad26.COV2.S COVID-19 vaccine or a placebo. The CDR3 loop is CASSPDRNPNEQFF. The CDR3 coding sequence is TGTGCCAGCTCACCGGACAGAAACCCCAATGAGCAGTTCTTC.